This T cell receptor (beta chain) was documented in a study of radiation and T cells in renal cell carcinoma. For the study at large: Nephrectomy followed 15 Gy stereotactic body radiation by 4 weeks.

Only in-frame clones appear in the TCRdb table, and some are missing; sequencing was by immunoSEQ multiplex PCR. Of roughly 100,000 clones listed, approximately 86% are singletons. This CDR3 has 13 amino acids. V lost 7 bases, J lost 4 bases, and 13 bases lay in between. Germline V gene lookup returns CDR1 LNHDA and CDR2 SQIVND (reference sequence). Noted time point: baseline pretreatment blood. The sample's treatment: 15 Gy SBRT to primary tumor, nephrectomy 4 weeks later. This clonotype originated in a man aged 50-60 years with renal cell carcinoma. The starting material was blood, obtained from a patient whose treatment included radiotherapy and nephrectomy. The chain carries TRBV19 and TRBJ1-1, with D hard to call. This CDR3 is CASTSGAGTEAFF. Here the CDR3 DNA reads TGTGCCAGTACCTCGGGAGCGGGCACTGAAGCTTTCTTT.